The sample holds one count of the clone carrying this T cell receptor beta chain. TCRdb's copy holds only in-frame clones and misses some; the assay was immunoSEQ multiplex PCR. The sample carries roughly 400,000 clones, roughly 84% recorded once. The data are from a study of blood T cell repertoires in COVID-19. Study background: Acute-phase and convalescent COVID-19 samples originated in the United States, Italy and Spain. PBMCs, B-cell-depleted T cells, or T cells were the source of the cDNA or gDNA that made up the material.

With V trimmed by 1 base and J by 7 bases, 10 bases remained unmatched. The CDR3 spans 16 residues. CDR1 MNHEY and CDR2 SVGAGI come from the germline V gene. The chain links TRBV6-5 to TRBJ1-2; 9 bases agree with TRBD1. Sequencing input: PBMCs or T cells enriched from blood (not recorded which). This receptor was identified in a woman younger than 30 who had been exposed to COVID-19. The CDR3 nucleotides read TGTGCCAGCAGTTACTATTCCGGGACAGGGAGCCGTGGCTACACCTTC. Encoded protein: CASSYYSGTGSRGYTF.